One and the same sample provided the 18 T cell receptor beta chains below, sequenced in a study of blood T cell repertoires in COVID-19. Clones were read by immunoSEQ multiplex PCR, and TCRdb kept only the in-frame ones, dropping some. The sample contains about 440,000 clones, 80% to 95% of which appear only once. Material for sequencing was PBMCs or T cells enriched from blood (not recorded which). These receptors all come from a man between 18 and 35 years old who had recovered from COVID-19.

There are a few counts of this clone. The chain combines TRBV6-5 with TRBJ1-1, with 7 bases identical to TRBD1. V was clipped by 6 bases and J by 5 bases; unmatched bases: 6. The CDR3 is 13 residues long. Germline V gene data show CDR1 as MNHEY and CDR2 as SVGAGI. CDR3 bases: TGTGCCAGCAGCGACAGGGAATGGACTGAAGCTTTCTTT. This codes for CASSDREWTEAFF.

This chain connects TRBV7-9 to TRBJ1-2, with 7 nucleotides matching TRBD1. The CDR3 consists of 14 residues. J was trimmed by 4 bases and V by 6 bases; bases with no gene match: 8. CDR1 SEHNR and CDR2 FQNEAQ come from the germline V gene (reference sequence). CDR3 protein: CASSQLTGAYGYTF. CDR3 nucleotides: TGTGCCAGCAGTCAACTCACAGGGGCCTATGGCTACACCTTC.

The V gene is TRBV4-1, the J gene TRBJ1-5; D call uncertain. This CDR3 contains 13 residues. The V and J ends lost 3 bases and 7 bases respectively, with 10 bases between them. Germline CDR1 is MGHRA and CDR2 is YSYEKL. CDR3 sequence: CASSHLPPQPQHF. The DNA for the CDR3 is TGCGCCAGCAGCCATCTACCTCCCCAGCCCCAGCATTTT.

V is TRBV12-3 or TRBV12-4 and J is TRBJ1-1; 7 bases align to TRBD1. After removal of 6 bases from V and 6 bases from J, the junction contained 7 bases not matched to a gene. This CDR3 contains 13 residues. The DNA of the CDR3 is TGTGCCAGCAGCCCACAAGGGGGCGCTGAAGCTTTCTTT. Its translation is CASSPQGGAEAFF.

The J gene is TRBJ2-3, the V gene TRBV11-2; 7 positions match TRBD1. Germline CDR1 is SGHAT and CDR2 is FQNNGV. This CDR3 region has 13 residues. V lost 4 bases, J lost 11 bases, and 9 bases stayed unmatched. CDR3 nucleotides: TGTGCCAGCAGCTCCTCAACCCGGGACAGGCAGTATTTT. This gives the protein CASSSSTRDRQYF.

The DNA of the CDR3 is TGTGCCAGCAGTATGGGACACCGCAATCAGCCCCAGCATTTT. It yields the protein CASSMGHRNQPQHF. The chain uses TRBV6-5 and TRBJ1-5; a weak D match, TRBD1 (6 bases). With 5 bases removed from V and 2 bases from J, the gap between germline ends came to 10 bases. Germline V gene lookup returns CDR1 MNHEY and CDR2 SVGAGI. CDR3 length equals 14 residues.

This clone has a single count. This chain connects TRBV5-6 to TRBJ1-5; 8 bases map to TRBD1. The trim removed 7 bases at V and 3 bases at J, leaving 6 bases unmatched. From germline, CDR1 is SGHDT and CDR2 YYEEEE. CDR3 size: 14 residues. The CDR3 nucleotides read TGTGCCAGCCACCGACAGGGGAACAATCAGCCCCAGCATTTT. This encodes CASHRQGNNQPQHF.

This clone appeared once. This sequence joins TRBV2 and TRBJ2-2, with D perhaps matching TRBD1 (6 bases). V was cut by 7 bases and J by 1 base, with 16 bases left in between. Germline assignment: CDR1 SNHLY and CDR2 FYNNEI. The CDR3 runs 16 residues. The CDR3 region is CASTPLQGLNTGELFF. CDR3 DNA sequence: TGTGCCAGCACCCCCCTGCAGGGGCTGAACACCGGGGAGCTGTTTTTT.

This chain connects TRBV20-1 to TRBJ1-2; D not certain. The germline gives CDR1 DFQATT, CDR2 SNEGSKA (reference sequence). V lost 6 bases, J lost 9 bases, and 14 bases lay in between. This CDR3 has 11 amino acids. The CDR3 sequence is CSAPEGSSYTF. The CDR3 DNA reads TGCAGTGCCCCCGAGGGATCTAGCTACACCTTC.

This chain uses TRBV7-6 with TRBJ1-1; a possible D gene is TRBD1 (6 bases). This CDR3 contains 12 residues. Germline CDR1 and CDR2: SGHVS and FNYEAQ. Trimming removed 3 bases at V and 10 bases at J, with 12 bases between. Here the CDR3 reads CASSFSKGVAFF. In DNA form, the CDR3 reads TGTGCCAGCAGCTTCTCTAAGGGGGTAGCTTTCTTT.

The chain carries TRBV28 and TRBJ2-1; tentative D call: TRBD2 (5 bases). This CDR3 has 15 residues. Germline V CDR1 and CDR2: MDHEN, SYDVKM. The V and J ends lost 3 bases and 1 base respectively, with 10 bases between them. In nucleotides, the CDR3 is TGTGCCAGCAGTTTTACGGGGAGATCCTACAATGAGCAGTTCTTC. It yields the protein CASSFTGRSYNEQFF.

The chain joins TRBV18 to TRBJ2-7, with 7 bases aligning to TRBD1. The trim removed 3 bases at V and 11 bases at J, leaving 19 bases unmatched. CDR1 is KGHSH, CDR2 LQKENI, per germline. This CDR3 has 16 residues. Written as DNA, the CDR3 is TGTGCCAGCTCACCGCTTCAGGGGGTTAGTCCGGAGAAAGAGTACTTC. Translating gives CASSPLQGVSPEKEYF.

The chain carries TRBV5-1 and TRBJ2-1; D is perhaps TRBD2 (5 bases). Germline V CDR1 and CDR2: SGHRS, YFSETQ. The CDR3 loop spans 14 amino acids. Trimming cost V 1 base and J 5 bases, with 10 bases left between them. CDR3: CASSLIGVNNEQFF. As DNA, the CDR3 is TGCGCCAGCAGCTTGATCGGGGTCAACAATGAGCAGTTCTTC.

The genes are TRBV27 and TRBJ2-7, with TRBD1 matching over 9 bases. V was pared by 4 bases and J by 2 bases, with 3 bases of the junction left unmatched. Germline V lookup: CDR1 MNHEY, CDR2 SMNVEV (reference sequence). The CDR3 extends over 14 amino acids. The CDR3 sequence: CASSSRQGAYEQYF. CDR3 coding DNA: TGTGCCAGCAGTTCGAGACAGGGGGCCTACGAGCAGTACTTC.

V is TRBV11-2 and J is TRBJ1-2; D uncertain. Trimming removed 2 bases from V and 4 bases from J, with 14 bases in between. CDR1 and CDR2 from the germline V gene are SGHAT and FQNNGV. The CDR3 is 15 residues long. CDR3 sequence reads: CASSLQNIPGYGYTF. For the CDR3, the DNA is TGTGCCAGCAGCTTACAAAACATACCTGGCTATGGCTACACCTTC.

Turning to this clone: An end of the junction does not agree with germline; a read error may underlie this. The V and J genes are TRBV11-2 and TRBJ2-1; tentative D call: TRBD2 (7 bases). The germline gives CDR1 SGHAT, CDR2 FQNNGV. The CDR3 covers 15 residues. The CDR3: CASSVDRGAYNEQFF. The CDR3 DNA sequence: TGTGCCAGCAGCGTAGACCGGGGGGCATACAATGAGCAGTTCTTC.

As to this clone: The identical CDR3 is also encoded by other nucleotide sequences in the sample. The V and J genes are TRBV2 and TRBJ2-1, with 7 positions matching TRBD1. The germline gives CDR1 SNHLY, CDR2 FYNNEI. This CDR3 contains 13 residues. V lost 5 bases to trimming and J lost 4 bases; unmatched junction nucleotides: 2. In DNA form, the CDR3 reads TGTGCCAGCAGTTCGACAGGGTACAATGAGCAGTTCTTC. Translated: CASSSTGYNEQFF.

This clone came up once. This rearrangement joins TRBV28 to TRBJ2-3; D remains unclear. Trimming took 4 bases from V and 2 from J, leaving 10 bases between them. The CDR3 extends over 14 amino acids. CDR1 MDHEN and CDR2 SYDVKM come from the germline V gene. CDR3 protein: CASSSLSSTDTQYF. The DNA of the CDR3 is TGTGCCAGCAGTTCCCTGTCGTCCACAGATACGCAGTATTTT.